The 17 T cell receptor beta chains below come from one sample, sequenced in a study of early T cells in non-severe SARS-CoV-2 infection. TCRdb passed the 5' RACE reads through MiXCR, listing each CDR3 protein once. The data show some 33,000 distinct CDR3 sequences, about 6% seen once. Sequenced sample: whole blood. These receptors were obtained from an adult who was a healthcare worker with PCR-confirmed SARS-CoV-2 infection or an uninfected control (not recorded which).

The table lists this clonotype with many counts. This chain uses TRBV5-5 with TRBJ2-2; D is unresolved. The germline V gene encodes CDR1 SGHKS and CDR2 YYEKEE (reference sequence). The CDR3 runs to 15 residues. V lost 1 base and J 3 bases, leaving 10 bases between the germline ends. CDR3 sequence (DNA): TGTGCCAGCAGCTTGAGGGCCAGATACACCGGGGAGCTGTTTTTT. Translation: CASSLRARYTGELFF.

This clonotype was counted many times. This chain links TRBV29-1 with TRBJ2-7; no definite D call. The CDR3 has 13 residues. V was cut by 3 bases and J by 0 bases, with 9 bases left in between. Germline V gene sequence: CDR1 SQVTM, CDR2 ANQGSEA. This CDR3 reads CSVELTNSYEQYF. CDR3 nucleotides: TGCAGCGTTGAGCTTACCAACTCCTACGAGCAGTACTTC.

This clonotype was detected ten times or more. The CDR3 loop reads CASSLVNPTDTQYF. CDR3 bases: TGTGCCAGCAGCTTGGTGAACCCCACAGATACGCAGTATTTT. The chain couples TRBV11-2 to TRBJ2-3; D remains unclear. Germline CDR1 is SGHAT and CDR2 is FQNNGV. The CDR3 extends over 14 amino acids. Deletions cut 3 bases from V and 2 bases from J, with 9 bases between.

This clonotype was seen many times. The chain is built from TRBV11-2 and TRBJ2-5; D possibly uses TRBD1 or TRBD2 (5 bases each). Trimming took off 5 bases at V and 4 bases at J, with 8 bases between the two ends. CDR1 is SGHAT and CDR2 is FQNNGV in the germline V gene. The CDR3 has 12 residues. The CDR3 DNA sequence: TGTGCCAGCAGCCAGAGGGGAGAGACCCAGTACTTC. Translating gives CASSQRGETQYF. Full variable domain (missing parts from reference TRBV11-2 and TRBJ2-5): EAGVAQSPRYKIIEKRQSVAFWCNPISGHATLYWYQQILGQGPKLLIQFQNNGVVDDSQLPKDRFSAERLKGVDSTLKIQPAKLEDSAVYLCASSQRGETQYFGPGTRLLVL.

This clonotype was seen a few times. The chain is built from TRBV9 and TRBJ1-3, with TRBD1 as a possible D gene (5 bases). The germline V gene has CDR1 SGDLS and CDR2 YYNGEE. V lost 0 bases to trimming and J lost 2 bases, with 6 bases between them. The CDR3 runs 14 residues. The CDR3 sequence is CASSVGRAGNTIYF. The DNA for the CDR3 is TGTGCCAGCAGCGTAGGCAGGGCTGGAAACACCATATATTTT.

This clonotype has a count of ten or more. J is TRBJ1-1 and V is TRBV30; D remains ambiguous. The CDR3 consists of 14 residues. Germline V gene data show CDR1 as GTSNPN and CDR2 as SVGIG (reference sequence). The V gene lost 4 bases and the J gene lost 0 bases, with 12 bases spanning the gap. The CDR3 protein is CAWTVPGLNTEAFF. The CDR3 region has the DNA TGTGCCTGGACCGTCCCCGGGCTGAACACTGAAGCTTTCTTT.

This clonotype was counted at least ten times. The chain couples TRBV20-1 to TRBJ2-5; 12 nucleotides agree with TRBD1. The J segment lost 5 bases and the V segment lost 8 bases, leaving 9 bases of the junction unmatched. In germline, CDR1 is DFQATT, CDR2 SNEGSKA (reference sequence). CDR3 length equals 14 residues. This CDR3 is CSIPGQGAVETQYF. The DNA for the CDR3 is TGCAGTATACCGGGACAGGGGGCCGTGGAGACCCAGTACTTC.

Many counts were recorded for this clonotype. The V and J genes are TRBV7-9 and TRBJ1-2; perhaps TRBD1 as D (5 bases). CDR3 length: 12 amino acids. Germline CDR1 SEHNR, CDR2 FQNEAQ (reference sequence). V lost 3 bases and J lost 3, with 5 bases in between. CDR3 DNA sequence: TGTGCCAGCAGCTTGGGGGACTATGGCTACACCTTC. Its protein product is CASSLGDYGYTF.

This clonotype was observed many times. The chain is built from TRBV6-5 and TRBJ2-5, with a possible D match to TRBD1 (6 bases). CDR1 MNHEY and CDR2 SVGAGI come from the germline V gene. The CDR3 extends over 16 amino acids. Between the trimmed V and J ends, which lost 4 bases and 1 base, there was a span of 16 bases. The CDR3 loop reads CASSSVPGHLQETQYF. CDR3 bases: TGTGCCAGCAGTTCTGTACCGGGACACCTCCAAGAGACCCAGTACTTC.

This clonotype occurred many times. The V and J genes are TRBV7-9 and TRBJ2-7; no clear D. Trimming stripped 4 bases from V and 4 bases from J, with 8 bases between. This CDR3 has 12 residues. CDR1 SEHNR and CDR2 FQNEAQ come from the germline V gene (reference sequence). CDR3 coding DNA: TGTGCCAGCAGCTCCCCCTCGTACGAGCAGTACTTC. This encodes CASSSPSYEQYF. Filled out from reference TRBV7-9 and TRBJ2-7, the complete variable domain reads DTGVSQNPRHKITKRGQNVTFRCDPISEHNRLYWYRQTLGQGPEFLTYFQNEAQLEKSRLLSDRFSAERPKGSFSTLEIQRTEQGDSAMYLCASSSPSYEQYFGPGTRLTVT.

This clonotype was recorded many times. The gene calls are TRBV20-1 and TRBJ2-2; 14 bases line up with TRBD2. Germline V gives CDR1 DFQATT, CDR2 SNEGSKA (reference sequence). With 6 bases clipped from V and 5 bases from J, the junction kept 8 bases outside the gene matches. The CDR3 is 16 amino acids. The CDR3 here is CSARTSGGIYTGELFF. The CDR3 DNA is TGCAGTGCGAGGACTAGCGGGGGGATTTATACCGGGGAGCTGTTTTTT.

V gene TRBV10-3 combines with J gene TRBJ2-2, with D perhaps TRBD1 (6 bases). The CDR3 sequence is 15 residues long. Trimming removed 5 bases from V and 5 bases from J, with 15 bases in between. Germline CDR1 reads ENHRY; CDR2 reads SYGVKD. CDR3 DNA sequence: TGTGCCATCAGTCCCGGACAGAAGCAAACCGGGGAGCTGTTTTTT. It yields the protein CAISPGQKQTGELFF.

In this sample, this clonotype turned up many times. The V gene is TRBV4-3, the J gene TRBJ2-7; a weak D match, TRBD2 (6 bases). V was shortened by 0 bases and J by 0 bases, with 12 bases between the two germline ends. The CDR3 extends over 16 amino acids. Per germline, CDR1 LGHNA and CDR2 YSLEER. CDR3 protein: CASSQDPWGLSYEQYF. The CDR3 coding sequence is TGCGCCAGCAGCCAAGATCCGTGGGGACTCTCCTACGAGCAGTACTTC.

This clonotype was observed at least ten times. In DNA, the CDR3 is TGTGCCAGCAGCCCCAGGGACCCGAGGAACACTGAAGCTTTCTTT. Amino acid sequence: CASSPRDPRNTEAFF. The chain is built from TRBV11-2 and TRBJ1-1; weak D call: TRBD1 (5 bases). Trimming took 5 bases from V and 1 from J, leaving 14 bases between them. Germline CDR1 is SGHAT and CDR2 is FQNNGV. The CDR3 loop spans 15 amino acids.

This clonotype was seen repeatedly, ten times or more. The rearrangement joins TRBV11-2 to TRBJ2-5; D unresolved. Germline loops: CDR1 SGHAT, CDR2 FQNNGV. This CDR3 spans 15 amino acids. Trimming left V 1 base short and J 4 bases short, with 13 bases between. In DNA, the CDR3 is TGTGCCAGCAGCTTAGGAATCCGACCAGGAGAGACCCAGTACTTC. Translating it yields CASSLGIRPGETQYF.

At least ten counts were recorded for this clonotype. The V call is TRBV20-1, the J call TRBJ1-6; D ambiguous. Trimming removed 6 bases from V and 5 bases from J, with 11 bases in between. The CDR3 contains 13 residues. The germline CDR1 and CDR2 sequences are DFQATT and SNEGSKA (reference sequence). The CDR3: CSAVPANNSPLHF. CDR3 sequence (DNA): TGCAGTGCGGTCCCGGCCAATAATTCACCCCTCCACTTT.

The V gene is TRBV12-3 or TRBV12-4, the J gene TRBJ2-1; D uncertain. CDR3 length: 12 amino acids. The ends were cut back, 6 bases at V and 4 bases at J, with 7 bases in the middle. The CDR3 protein is CASSQTYNEQFF. In DNA, the CDR3 is TGTGCCAGCAGCCAGACGTACAATGAGCAGTTCTTC.